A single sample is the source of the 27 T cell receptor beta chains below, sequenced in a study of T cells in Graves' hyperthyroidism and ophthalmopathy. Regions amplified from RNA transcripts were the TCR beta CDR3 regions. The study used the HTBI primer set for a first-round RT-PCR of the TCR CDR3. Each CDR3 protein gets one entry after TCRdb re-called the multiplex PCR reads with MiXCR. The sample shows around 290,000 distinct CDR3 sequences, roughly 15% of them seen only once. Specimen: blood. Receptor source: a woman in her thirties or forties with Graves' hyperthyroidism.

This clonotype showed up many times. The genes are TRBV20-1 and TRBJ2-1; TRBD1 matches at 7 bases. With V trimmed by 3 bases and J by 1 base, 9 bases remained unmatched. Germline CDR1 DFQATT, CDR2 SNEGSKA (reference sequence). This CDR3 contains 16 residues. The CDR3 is CSASSTKGASYNEQFF. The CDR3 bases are TGCAGTGCTAGCTCGACCAAGGGGGCATCCTACAATGAGCAGTTCTTC.

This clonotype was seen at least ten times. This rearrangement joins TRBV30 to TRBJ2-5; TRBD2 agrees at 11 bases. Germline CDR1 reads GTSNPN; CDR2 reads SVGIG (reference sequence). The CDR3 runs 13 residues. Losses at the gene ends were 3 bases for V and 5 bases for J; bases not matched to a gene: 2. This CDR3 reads CAWRLAGVETQYF. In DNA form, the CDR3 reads TGTGCCTGGAGACTAGCGGGAGTGGAGACCCAGTACTTC.

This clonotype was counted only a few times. For the CDR3, the DNA is TGTGCCAGCAGTGAAAGGCAGGGGATAGAAAAACTGTTTTTT. It yields the protein CASSERQGIEKLFF. The chain couples TRBV25-1 to TRBJ1-4, with a weak D call TRBD1 (6 bases). The germline V gene encodes CDR1 MGHDK and CDR2 SYGVNS. The length of the CDR3 is 14 residues. Trimming left V 2 bases short and J 8 bases short, with 12 bases between.

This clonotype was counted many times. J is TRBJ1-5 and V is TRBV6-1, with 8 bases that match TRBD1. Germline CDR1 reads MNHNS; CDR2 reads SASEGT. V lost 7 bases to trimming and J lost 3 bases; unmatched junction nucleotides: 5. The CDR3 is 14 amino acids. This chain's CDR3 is CASNDRGINQPQHF. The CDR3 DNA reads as TGTGCCAGCAACGACAGGGGAATCAATCAGCCCCAGCATTTT.

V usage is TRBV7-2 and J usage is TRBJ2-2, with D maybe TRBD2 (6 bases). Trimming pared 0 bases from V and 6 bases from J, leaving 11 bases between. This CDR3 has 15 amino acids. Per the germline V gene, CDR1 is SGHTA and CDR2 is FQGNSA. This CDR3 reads CASSLAGGTAGELFF. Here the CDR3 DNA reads TGTGCCAGCAGCTTAGCGGGGGGTACGGCCGGGGAGCTGTTTTTT.

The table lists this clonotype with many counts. The CDR3 protein is CAWSLRGDQPQHF. The CDR3 nucleotides read TGTGCCTGGAGTTTGCGGGGGGATCAGCCCCAGCATTTT. The rearrangement links TRBV30 to TRBJ1-5, with D perhaps TRBD1 (5 bases). Germline CDR1 and CDR2: GTSNPN and SVGIG (reference sequence). V was cut by 2 bases and J by 5 bases, with 10 bases left in between. The CDR3 length is 13 residues.

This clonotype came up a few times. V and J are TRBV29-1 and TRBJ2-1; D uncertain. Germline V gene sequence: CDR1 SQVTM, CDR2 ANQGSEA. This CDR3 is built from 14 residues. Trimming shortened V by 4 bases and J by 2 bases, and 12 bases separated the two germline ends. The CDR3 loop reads CSVVERVPYNEQFF. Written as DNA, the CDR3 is TGCAGCGTTGTCGAGCGCGTACCCTACAATGAGCAGTTCTTC.

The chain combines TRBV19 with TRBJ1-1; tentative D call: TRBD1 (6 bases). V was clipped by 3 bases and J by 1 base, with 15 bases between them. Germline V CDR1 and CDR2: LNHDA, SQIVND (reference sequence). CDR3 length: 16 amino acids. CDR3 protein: CASSMGRGHRNTEAFF. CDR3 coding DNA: TGTGCCAGTAGTATGGGGCGGGGACACCGGAACACTGAAGCTTTCTTT.

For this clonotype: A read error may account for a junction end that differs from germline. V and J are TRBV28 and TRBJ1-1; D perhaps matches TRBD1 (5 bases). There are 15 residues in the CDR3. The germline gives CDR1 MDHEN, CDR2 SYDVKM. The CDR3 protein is CATRASGDLDTEAFF. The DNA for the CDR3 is TGTGCCACCAGGGCGTCCGGGGATCTAGACACCGAAGCTTTCTTT.

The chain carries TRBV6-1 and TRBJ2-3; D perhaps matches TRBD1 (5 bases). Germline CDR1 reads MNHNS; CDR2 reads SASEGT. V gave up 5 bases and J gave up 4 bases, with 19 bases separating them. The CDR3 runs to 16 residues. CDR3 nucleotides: TGTGCCAGCAGTCGCGGTGCAGGGCGAGTGGCAGATACGCAGTATTTT. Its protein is CASSRGAGRVADTQYF.

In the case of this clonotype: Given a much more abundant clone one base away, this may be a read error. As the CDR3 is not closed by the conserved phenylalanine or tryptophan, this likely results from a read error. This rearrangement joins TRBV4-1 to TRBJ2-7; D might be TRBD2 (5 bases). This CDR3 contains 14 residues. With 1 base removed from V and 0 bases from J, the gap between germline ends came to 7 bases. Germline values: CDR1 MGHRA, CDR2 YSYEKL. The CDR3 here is CASSQGGNSYEQYL. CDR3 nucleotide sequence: TGCGCCAGCAGCCAAGGAGGGAACTCCTACGAGCAGTACCTC.

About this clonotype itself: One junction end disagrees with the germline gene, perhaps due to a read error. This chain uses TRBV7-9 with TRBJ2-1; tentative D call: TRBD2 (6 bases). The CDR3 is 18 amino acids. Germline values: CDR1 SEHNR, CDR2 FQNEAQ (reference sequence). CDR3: CAGSLGGFGRNKNNEQFF. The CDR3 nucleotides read TGTGCCGGCAGCTTAGGAGGGTTTGGAAGAAACAAGAACAATGAGCAGTTCTTC.

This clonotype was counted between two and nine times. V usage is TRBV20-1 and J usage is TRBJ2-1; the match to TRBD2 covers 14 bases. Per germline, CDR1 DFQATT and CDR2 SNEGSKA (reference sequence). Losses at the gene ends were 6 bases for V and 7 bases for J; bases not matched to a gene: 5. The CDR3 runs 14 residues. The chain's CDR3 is CSAPGLAGDNEQFF. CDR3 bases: TGCAGTGCCCCGGGACTAGCGGGAGATAATGAGCAGTTCTTC.

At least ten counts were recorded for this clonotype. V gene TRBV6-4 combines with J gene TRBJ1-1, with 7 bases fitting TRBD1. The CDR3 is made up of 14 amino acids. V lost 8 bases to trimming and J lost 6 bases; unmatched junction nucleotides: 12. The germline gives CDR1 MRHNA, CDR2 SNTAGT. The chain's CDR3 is CASSPTGHSSEAFF. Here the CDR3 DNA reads TGTGCCAGCTCCCCGACAGGGCATTCCTCTGAAGCTTTCTTT.

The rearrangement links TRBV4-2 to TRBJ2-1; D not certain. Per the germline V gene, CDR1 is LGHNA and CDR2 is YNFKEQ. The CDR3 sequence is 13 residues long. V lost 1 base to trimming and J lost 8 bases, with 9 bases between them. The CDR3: CASSQVQVDEQFF. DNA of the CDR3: TGTGCCAGCAGCCAAGTCCAAGTGGATGAGCAGTTCTTC.

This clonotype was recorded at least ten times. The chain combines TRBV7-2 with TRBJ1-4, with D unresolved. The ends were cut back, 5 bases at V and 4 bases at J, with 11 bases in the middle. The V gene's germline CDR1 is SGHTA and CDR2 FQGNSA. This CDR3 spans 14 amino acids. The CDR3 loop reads CASSLGVNNEKLFF. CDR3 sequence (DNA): TGTGCCAGCAGCCTTGGGGTCAATAATGAAAAACTGTTTTTT.

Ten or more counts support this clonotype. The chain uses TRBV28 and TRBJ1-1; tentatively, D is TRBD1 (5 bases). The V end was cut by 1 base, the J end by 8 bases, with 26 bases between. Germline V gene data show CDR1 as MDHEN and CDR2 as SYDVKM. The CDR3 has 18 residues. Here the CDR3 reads CASSLLGIGTEGKGEAFF. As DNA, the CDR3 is TGTGCCAGCAGTTTATTAGGTATTGGGACCGAGGGGAAGGGAGAAGCTTTCTTT. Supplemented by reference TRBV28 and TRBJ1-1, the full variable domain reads DVKVTQSSRYLVKRTGEKVFLECVQDMDHENMFWYRQDPGLGLRLIYFSYDVKMKEKGDIPEGYSVSREKKERFSLILESASTNQTSMYLCASSLLGIGTEGKGEAFFGQGTRLTVV.

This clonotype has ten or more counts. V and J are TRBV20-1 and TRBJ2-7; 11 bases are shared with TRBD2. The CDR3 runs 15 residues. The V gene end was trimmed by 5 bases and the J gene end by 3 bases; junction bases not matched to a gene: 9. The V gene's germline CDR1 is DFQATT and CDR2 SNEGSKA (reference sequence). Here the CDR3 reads CSAALGLAESYEQYF. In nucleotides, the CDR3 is TGCAGTGCTGCCCTGGGACTAGCGGAGAGCTACGAGCAGTACTTC.

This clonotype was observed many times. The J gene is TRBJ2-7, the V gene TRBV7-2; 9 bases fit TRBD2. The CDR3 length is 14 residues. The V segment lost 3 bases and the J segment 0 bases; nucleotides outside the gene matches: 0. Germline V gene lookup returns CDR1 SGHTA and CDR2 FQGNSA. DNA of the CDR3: TGTGCCAGCAGCTTTAGCGGGAGCTCCTACGAGCAGTACTTC. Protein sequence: CASSFSGSSYEQYF.

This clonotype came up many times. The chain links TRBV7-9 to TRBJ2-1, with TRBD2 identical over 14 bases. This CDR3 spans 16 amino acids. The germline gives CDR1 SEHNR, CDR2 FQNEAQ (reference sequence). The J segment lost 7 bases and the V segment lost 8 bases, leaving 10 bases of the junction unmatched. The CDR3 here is CASAAPTSGRENEQFF. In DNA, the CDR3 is TGTGCCAGCGCGGCCCCGACTAGCGGGAGGGAAAATGAGCAGTTCTTC.

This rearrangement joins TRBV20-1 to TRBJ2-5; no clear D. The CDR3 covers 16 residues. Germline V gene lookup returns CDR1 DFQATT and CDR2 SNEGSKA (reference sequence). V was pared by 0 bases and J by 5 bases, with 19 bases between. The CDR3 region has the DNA TGCAGTGCTAGAGATGGAAGGGATCTGAGCTGGGAGACCCAGTACTTC. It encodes CSARDGRDLSWETQYF.

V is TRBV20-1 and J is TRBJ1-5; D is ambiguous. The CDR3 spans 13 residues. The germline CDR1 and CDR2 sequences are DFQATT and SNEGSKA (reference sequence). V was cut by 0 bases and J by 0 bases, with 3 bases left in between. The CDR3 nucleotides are TGCAGTGCTAGAGATTTTAGCAATCAGCCCCAGCATTTT. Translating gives CSARDFSNQPQHF.

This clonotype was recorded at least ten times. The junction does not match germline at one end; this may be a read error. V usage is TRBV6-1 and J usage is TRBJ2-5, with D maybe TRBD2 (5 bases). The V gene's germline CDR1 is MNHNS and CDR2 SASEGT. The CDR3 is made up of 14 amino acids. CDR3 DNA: TGTGCCAGCATCCAACCGGGATCCCAAGGGACCCAGTACTTC. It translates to CASIQPGSQGTQYF.

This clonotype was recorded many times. In nucleotides, the CDR3 is TGTGCCAGCAGTACCCCGGACAGGGGGAATTCACCCCTCCACTTT. Translating gives CASSTPDRGNSPLHF. The gene calls are TRBV28 and TRBJ1-6; TRBD1 matches 10 bases. The V segment lost 5 bases and the J segment 7 bases; nucleotides outside the gene matches: 5. This CDR3 has 15 residues. Germline CDR1 and CDR2: MDHEN and SYDVKM. Full variable domain (outside the CDR3, taken from reference TRBV28 and TRBJ1-6): DVKVTQSSRYLVKRTGEKVFLECVQDMDHENMFWYRQDPGLGLRLIYFSYDVKMKEKGDIPEGYSVSREKKERFSLILESASTNQTSMYLCASSTPDRGNSPLHFGNGTRLTVT.

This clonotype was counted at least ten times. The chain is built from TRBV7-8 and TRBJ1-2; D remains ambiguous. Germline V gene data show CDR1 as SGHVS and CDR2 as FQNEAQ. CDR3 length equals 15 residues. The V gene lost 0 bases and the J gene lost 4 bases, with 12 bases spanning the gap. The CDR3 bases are TGTGCCAGCAGCTTAGCGAGCCAGGCCTTCTATGGCTACACCTTC. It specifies CASSLASQAFYGYTF.

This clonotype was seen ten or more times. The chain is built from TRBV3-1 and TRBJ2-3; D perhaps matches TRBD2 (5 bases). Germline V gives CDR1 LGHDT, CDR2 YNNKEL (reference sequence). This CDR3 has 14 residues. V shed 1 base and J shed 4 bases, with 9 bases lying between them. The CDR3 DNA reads TGTGCCAGCAGCCAAGGAGGGCCCCCAGATACGCAGTATTTT. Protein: CASSQGGPPDTQYF.

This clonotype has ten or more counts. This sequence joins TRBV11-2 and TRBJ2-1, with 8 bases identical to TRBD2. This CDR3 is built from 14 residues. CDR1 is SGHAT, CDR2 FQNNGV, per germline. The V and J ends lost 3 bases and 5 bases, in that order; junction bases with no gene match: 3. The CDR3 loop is CASSFISGDNEQFF. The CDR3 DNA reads TGTGCCAGCAGCTTCATTAGCGGGGACAATGAGCAGTTCTTC.